Presented here are 3 T cell receptor beta chains from one specimen sequenced in a study of cytomegalovirus exposure and HLA in healthy donors. PCR primers comprised 60 Vbeta and 13 Jbeta primers. Clones were sequenced by immunoSEQ multiplex PCR, and TCRdb holds only the in-frame ones, with some missing. The table includes approximately 150,000 clones, 73% detected once. Sequencing was carried out using PBMCs. The receptors here all came from a woman between 18 and 30 years old in good health and CMV-seropositive.

With respect to this clone: This same CDR3 is encoded by further DNA sequences in the sample. This chain links TRBV5-1 with TRBJ2-3; 10 bases are a match to TRBD2. Trimming at V came to 1 base and at J to 4 bases, leaving 3 bases not matched to a gene. Germline assignment: CDR1 SGHRS and CDR2 YFSETQ. The CDR3 spans 15 residues. CDR3 DNA: TGCGCCAGCAGCTTGCCTAGCGGGGGCCCAGATACGCAGTATTTT. This codes for CASSLPSGGPDTQYF. The full variable domain, in which reference TRBV5-1 and TRBJ2-3 provide the parts outside the CDR3, is KAGVTQTPRYLIKTRGQQVTLSCSPISGHRSVSWYQQTPGQGLQFLFEYFSETQRNKGNFPGRFSGRQFSNSRSEMNVSTLELGDSALYLCASSLPSGGPDTQYFGPGTRLTVL.

The sample holds a few counts of this clone. The chain links TRBV4-2 to TRBJ1-4; 11 bases line up with TRBD1. Germline lookup yields CDR1 LGHNA and CDR2 YNFKEQ. This CDR3 contains 16 residues. The J segment lost 7 bases and the V segment lost 4 bases, leaving 8 bases of the junction unmatched. CDR3 loop: CASSRGAGQGGEKLFF. The CDR3 DNA reads as TGTGCCAGCAGCCGTGGGGCGGGACAGGGGGGTGAAAAACTGTTTTTT.

The chain links TRBV6-6 to TRBJ2-7, with D hard to call. The germline V gene encodes CDR1 MNHNY and CDR2 SVGAGI (reference sequence). The V gene lost 0 bases and the J gene lost 2 bases, with 11 bases spanning the gap. CDR3 size: 15 residues. The CDR3 sequence: CASSYSVPTTYEQYF. The CDR3 DNA reads as TGTGCCAGCAGTTACTCTGTTCCGACAACCTACGAGCAGTACTTC.